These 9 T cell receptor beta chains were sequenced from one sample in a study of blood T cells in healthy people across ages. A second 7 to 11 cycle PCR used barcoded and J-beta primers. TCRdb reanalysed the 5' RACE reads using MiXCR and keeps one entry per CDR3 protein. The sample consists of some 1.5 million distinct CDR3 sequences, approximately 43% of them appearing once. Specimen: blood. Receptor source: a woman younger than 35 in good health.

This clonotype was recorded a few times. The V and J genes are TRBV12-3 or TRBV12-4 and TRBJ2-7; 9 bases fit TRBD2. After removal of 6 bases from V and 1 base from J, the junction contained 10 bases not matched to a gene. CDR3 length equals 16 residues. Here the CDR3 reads CASSRWASGESYEQYF. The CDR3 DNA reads TGTGCCAGCAGCCGTTGGGCTAGCGGGGAATCCTACGAGCAGTACTTC.

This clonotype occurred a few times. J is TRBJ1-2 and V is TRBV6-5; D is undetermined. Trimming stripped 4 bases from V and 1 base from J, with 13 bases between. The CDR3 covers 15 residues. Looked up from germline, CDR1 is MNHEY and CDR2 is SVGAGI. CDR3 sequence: CASSSQRTHNYGYTF. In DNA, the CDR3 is TGTGCCAGCAGTTCTCAAAGGACGCATAACTATGGCTACACCTTC.

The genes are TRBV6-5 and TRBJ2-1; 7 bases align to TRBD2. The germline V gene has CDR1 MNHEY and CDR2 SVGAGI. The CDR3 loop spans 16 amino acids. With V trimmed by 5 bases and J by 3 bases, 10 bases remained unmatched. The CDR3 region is CASSTRAGRNYNEQFF. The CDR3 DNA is TGTGCCAGCAGTACCCGAGCGGGACGAAACTACAATGAGCAGTTCTTC.

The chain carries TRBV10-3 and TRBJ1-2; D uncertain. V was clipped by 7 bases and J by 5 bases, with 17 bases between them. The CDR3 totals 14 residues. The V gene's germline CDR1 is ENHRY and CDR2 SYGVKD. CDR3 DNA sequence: TGTGCCATCACCCCCGAGGGTCCTAGTTATGGCTACACCTTC. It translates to CAITPEGPSYGYTF.

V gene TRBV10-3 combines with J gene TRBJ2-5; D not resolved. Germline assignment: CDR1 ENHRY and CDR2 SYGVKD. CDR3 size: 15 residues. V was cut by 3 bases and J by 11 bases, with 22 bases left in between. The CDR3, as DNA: TGTGCCATCAGTGAAACAGAGCTCAGTTTCAATGAGCAGTACTTC. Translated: CAISETELSFNEQYF.

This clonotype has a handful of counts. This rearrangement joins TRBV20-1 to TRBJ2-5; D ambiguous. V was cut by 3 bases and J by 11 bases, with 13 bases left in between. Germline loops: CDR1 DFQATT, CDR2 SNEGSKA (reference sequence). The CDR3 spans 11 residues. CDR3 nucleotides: TGCAGTGCTAGTTCAGTCAATGAGCAGTACTTC. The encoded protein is CSASSVNEQYF.

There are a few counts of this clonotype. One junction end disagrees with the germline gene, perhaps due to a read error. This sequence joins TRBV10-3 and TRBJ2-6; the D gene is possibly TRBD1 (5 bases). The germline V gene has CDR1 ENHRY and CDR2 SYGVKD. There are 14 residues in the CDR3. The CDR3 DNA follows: TGTGCCATCAGTGATCGTGCTGGGGCCAGCGTCCTGACTTTC. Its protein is CAISDRAGASVLTF.

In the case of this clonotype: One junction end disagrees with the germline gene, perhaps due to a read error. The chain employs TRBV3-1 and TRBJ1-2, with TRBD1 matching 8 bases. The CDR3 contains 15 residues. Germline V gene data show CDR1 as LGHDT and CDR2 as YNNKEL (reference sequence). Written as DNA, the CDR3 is TGTGCCAGCAGTCAAGCCCAGGGGGCGGGGTATGGCTACACCTTC. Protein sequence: CASSQAQGAGYGYTF. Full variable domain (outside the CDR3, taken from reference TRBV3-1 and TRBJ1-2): DTAVSQTPKYLVTQMGNDKSIKCEQNLGHDTMYWYKQDSKKFLKIMFSYNNKELIINETVPNRFSPKSPDKAHLNLHINSLELGDSAVYFCASSQAQGAGYGYTFGSGTRLTVV.

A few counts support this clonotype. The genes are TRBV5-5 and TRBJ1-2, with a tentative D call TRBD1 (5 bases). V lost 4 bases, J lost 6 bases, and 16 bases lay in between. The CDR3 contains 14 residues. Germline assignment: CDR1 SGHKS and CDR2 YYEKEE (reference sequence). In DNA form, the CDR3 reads TGTGCCAGCAGCCCTGCAGGGAACTATGATGGCTACACCTTC. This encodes CASSPAGNYDGYTF. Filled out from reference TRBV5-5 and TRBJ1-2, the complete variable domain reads DAGVTQSPTHLIKTRGQQVTLRCSPISGHKSVSWYQQVLGQGPQFIFQYYEKEERGRGNFPDRFSARQFPNYSSELNVNALLLGDSALYLCASSPAGNYDGYTFGSGTRLTVV.